This T cell receptor (beta chain) was recovered during a study of T-cell memory formation after mild COVID-19. Study in general: TCR clusters largely stayed donor specific.

About this clonotype itself: No antigen is known for it.

MiXCR, run by TCRdb on the 5' RACE reads, gives a single entry per CDR3 protein. The sample yields roughly 350,000 distinct CDR3 sequences, around 21% seen once. Study-level findings and limits: Among CD4+ contracting clones, most were CM and EM, and CD8+ ones EMRA.

Trimming shortened V by 0 bases and J by 4 bases, and 22 bases separated the two germline ends. Germline V gene sequence: CDR1 SGHRS, CDR2 YFSETQ. The CDR3 consists of 18 residues. V gene TRBV5-1 combines with J gene TRBJ1-2, with no clear D. The receptor comes from an adult woman who had mild COVID-19 (a few samples of this study predate the infection). Cell type and time point are not known. The sample taken for sequencing was PBMCs or a T cell subset sorted from them (not recorded which). The CDR3 DNA sequence: TGCGCCAGCAGCTTGGCCATCGGCAGTCCAAGAGCCTTCTATGGCTACACCTTC. Its protein is CASSLAIGSPRAFYGYTF.